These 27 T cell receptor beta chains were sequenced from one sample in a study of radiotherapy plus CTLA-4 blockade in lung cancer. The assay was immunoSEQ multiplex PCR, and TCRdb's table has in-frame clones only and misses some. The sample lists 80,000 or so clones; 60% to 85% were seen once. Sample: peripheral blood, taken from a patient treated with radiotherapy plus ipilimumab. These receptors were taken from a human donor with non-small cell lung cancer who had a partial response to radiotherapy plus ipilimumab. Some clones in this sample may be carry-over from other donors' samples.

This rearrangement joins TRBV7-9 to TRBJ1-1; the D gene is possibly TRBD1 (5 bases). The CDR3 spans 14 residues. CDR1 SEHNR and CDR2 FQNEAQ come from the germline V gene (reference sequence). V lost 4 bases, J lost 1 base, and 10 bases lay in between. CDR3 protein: CASSWGDKNTEAFF. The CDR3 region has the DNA TGTGCCAGCAGCTGGGGCGACAAGAACACTGAAGCTTTCTTT.

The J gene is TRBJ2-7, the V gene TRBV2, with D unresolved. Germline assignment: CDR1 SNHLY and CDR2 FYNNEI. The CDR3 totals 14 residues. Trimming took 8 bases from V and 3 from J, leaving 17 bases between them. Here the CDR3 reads CASARPLRFYEQYF. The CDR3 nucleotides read TGTGCCAGCGCGCGGCCTCTCAGATTCTACGAGCAGTACTTC.

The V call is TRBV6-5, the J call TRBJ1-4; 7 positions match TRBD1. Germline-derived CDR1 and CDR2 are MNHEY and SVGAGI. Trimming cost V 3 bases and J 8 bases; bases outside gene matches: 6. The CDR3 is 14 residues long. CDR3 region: CASSYLRGFEKLFF. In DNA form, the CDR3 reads TGTGCCAGCAGTTATCTCAGGGGGTTCGAAAAACTGTTTTTT.

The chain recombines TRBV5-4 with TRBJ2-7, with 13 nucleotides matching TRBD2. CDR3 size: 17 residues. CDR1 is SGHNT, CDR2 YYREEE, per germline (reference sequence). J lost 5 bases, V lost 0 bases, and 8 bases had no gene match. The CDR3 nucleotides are TGTGCCAGCAGCTTGGACTTAGGACTAGCGGGAGCAAACGAGCAGTACTTC. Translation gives CASSLDLGLAGANEQYF.

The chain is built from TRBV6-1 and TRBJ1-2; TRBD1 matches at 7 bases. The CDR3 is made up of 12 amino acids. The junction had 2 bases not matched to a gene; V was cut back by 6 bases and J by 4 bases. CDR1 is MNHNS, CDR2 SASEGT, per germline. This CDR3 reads CASRDRVYGYTF. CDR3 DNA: TGTGCCAGCAGAGACAGGGTCTATGGCTACACCTTC.

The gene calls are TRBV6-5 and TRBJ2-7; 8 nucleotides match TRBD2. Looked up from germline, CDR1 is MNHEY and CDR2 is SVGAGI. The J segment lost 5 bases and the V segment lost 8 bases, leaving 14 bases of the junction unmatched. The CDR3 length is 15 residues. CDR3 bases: TGTGCCAGCGGAGTCCGGGGACTAGTTAAAGACGAGCAGTACTTC. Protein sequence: CASGVRGLVKDEQYF.

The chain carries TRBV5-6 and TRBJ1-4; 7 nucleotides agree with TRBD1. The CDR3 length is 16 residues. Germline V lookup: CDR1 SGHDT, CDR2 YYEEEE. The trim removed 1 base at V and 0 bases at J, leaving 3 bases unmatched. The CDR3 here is CASSLNTGATNEKLFF. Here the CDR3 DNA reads TGTGCCAGCAGCTTGAACACAGGGGCAACTAATGAAAAACTGTTTTTT.

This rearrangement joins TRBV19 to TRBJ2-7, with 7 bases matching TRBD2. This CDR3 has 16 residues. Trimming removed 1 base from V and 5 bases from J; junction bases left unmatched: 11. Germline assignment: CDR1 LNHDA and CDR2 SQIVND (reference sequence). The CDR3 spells CASSIGARAGRHEQYF. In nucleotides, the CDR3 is TGTGCCAGTAGTATAGGAGCGCGAGCGGGGCGCCACGAGCAGTACTTC.

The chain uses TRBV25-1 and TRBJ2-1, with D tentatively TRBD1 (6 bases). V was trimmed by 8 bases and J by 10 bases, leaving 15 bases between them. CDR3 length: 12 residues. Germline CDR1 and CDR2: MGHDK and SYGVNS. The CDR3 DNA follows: TGTGCCAGCTCCGGGACACCCCGCGAGCAGTTCTTC. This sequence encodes CASSGTPREQFF.

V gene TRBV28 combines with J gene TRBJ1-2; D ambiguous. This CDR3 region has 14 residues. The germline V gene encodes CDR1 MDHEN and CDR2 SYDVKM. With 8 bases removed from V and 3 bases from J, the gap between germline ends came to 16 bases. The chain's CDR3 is CASQNDGGDYGYTF. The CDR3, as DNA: TGTGCCAGCCAGAATGACGGAGGAGACTATGGCTACACCTTC.

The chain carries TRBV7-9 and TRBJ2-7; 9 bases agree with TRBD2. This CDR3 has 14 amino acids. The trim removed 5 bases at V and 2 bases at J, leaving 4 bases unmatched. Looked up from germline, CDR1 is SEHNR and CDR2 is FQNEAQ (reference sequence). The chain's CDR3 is CASSTTSGTYEQYF. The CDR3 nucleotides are TGTGCCAGCAGCACGACTAGCGGCACCTACGAGCAGTACTTC.

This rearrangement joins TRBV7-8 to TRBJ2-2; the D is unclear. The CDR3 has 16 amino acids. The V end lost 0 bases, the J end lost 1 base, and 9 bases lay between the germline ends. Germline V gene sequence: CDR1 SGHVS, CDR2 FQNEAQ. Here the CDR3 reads CASSLAAQMNTGELFF. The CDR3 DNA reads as TGTGCCAGCAGCTTAGCGGCTCAGATGAACACCGGGGAGCTGTTTTTT.

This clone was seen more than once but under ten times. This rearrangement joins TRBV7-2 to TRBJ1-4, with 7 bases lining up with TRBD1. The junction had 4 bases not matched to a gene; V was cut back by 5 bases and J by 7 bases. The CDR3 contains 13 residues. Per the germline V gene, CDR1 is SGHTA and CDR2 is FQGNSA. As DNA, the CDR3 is TGTGCCAGCAGCCCGGACAGGTTTGAAAAACTGTTTTTT. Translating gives CASSPDRFEKLFF.

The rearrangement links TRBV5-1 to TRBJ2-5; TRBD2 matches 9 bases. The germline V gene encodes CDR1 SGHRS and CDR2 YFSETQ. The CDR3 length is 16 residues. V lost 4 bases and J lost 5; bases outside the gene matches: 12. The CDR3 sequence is CASSGGSSGIGETQYF. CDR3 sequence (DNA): TGCGCCAGCAGCGGCGGGTCTAGCGGGATAGGGGAGACCCAGTACTTC.

CDR3 protein: CASSPLTGRTDTQYF. CDR3 sequence (DNA): TGCGCCAGCAGCCCGCTGACAGGCCGCACAGATACGCAGTATTTT. The rearrangement links TRBV5-1 to TRBJ2-3, with a weak D call TRBD1 (6 bases). The CDR3 loop spans 15 amino acids. The V gene lost 4 bases and the J gene lost 1 base, with 13 bases spanning the gap. Germline CDR1 SGHRS, CDR2 YFSETQ.

As DNA, the CDR3 is TGTGCCTGGAACAGGGGGATGAACACTGAAGCTTTCTTT. This sequence encodes CAWNRGMNTEAFF. The V gene is TRBV30, the J gene TRBJ1-1; 8 bases are shared with TRBD1. The V segment lost 4 bases and the J segment 0 bases; nucleotides outside the gene matches: 1. CDR1 and CDR2 (germline): GTSNPN, SVGIG (reference sequence). This CDR3 is 13 amino acids long.

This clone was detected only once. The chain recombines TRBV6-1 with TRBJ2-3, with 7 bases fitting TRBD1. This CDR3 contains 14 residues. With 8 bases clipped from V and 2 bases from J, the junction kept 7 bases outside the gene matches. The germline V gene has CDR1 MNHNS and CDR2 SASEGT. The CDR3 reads CASSLGTVTDTQYF. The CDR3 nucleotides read TGTGCCAGCTCCCTAGGGACAGTCACAGATACGCAGTATTTT.

The CDR3 DNA reads TGTGCCAGCAGCCCTCTGGGCGGGAATCAGCCCCAGCATTTT. Amino acid sequence: CASSPLGGNQPQHF. The chain combines TRBV7-2 with TRBJ1-5, with no clear D. V lost 5 bases to trimming and J lost 4 bases, with 12 bases between them. CDR1 is SGHTA, CDR2 FQGNSA, per germline. This CDR3 has 14 residues.

CDR3 loop: CASSEPTGIYGYTF. The CDR3, as DNA: TGTGCCAGCAGTGAACCGACAGGGATCTATGGCTACACCTTC. This rearrangement joins TRBV6-1 to TRBJ1-2; 7 bases align to TRBD1. The CDR3 consists of 14 residues. CDR1 MNHNS and CDR2 SASEGT come from the germline V gene. J gave up 4 bases and V 2 bases, and 4 bases lay outside the gene matches.

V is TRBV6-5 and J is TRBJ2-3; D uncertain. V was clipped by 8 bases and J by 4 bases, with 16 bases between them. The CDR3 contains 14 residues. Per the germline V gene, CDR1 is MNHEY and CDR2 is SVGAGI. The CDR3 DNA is TGTGCCAGCTTGATAAGCGTGGCGTCAGATACGCAGTATTTT. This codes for CASLISVASDTQYF.

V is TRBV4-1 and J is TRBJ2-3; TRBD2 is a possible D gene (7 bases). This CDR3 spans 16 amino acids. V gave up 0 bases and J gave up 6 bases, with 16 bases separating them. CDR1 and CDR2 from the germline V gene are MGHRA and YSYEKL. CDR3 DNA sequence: TGCGCCAGCAGCCAAGAGGGGAGGGGGGGAGTGGATACGCAGTATTTT. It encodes CASSQEGRGGVDTQYF.

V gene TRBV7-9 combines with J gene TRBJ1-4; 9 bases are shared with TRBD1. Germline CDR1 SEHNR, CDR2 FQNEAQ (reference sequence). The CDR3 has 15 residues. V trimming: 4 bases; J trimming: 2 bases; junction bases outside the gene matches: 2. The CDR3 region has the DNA TGTGCCAGCAGCTCCACAGGGGGCACTAATGAAAAACTGTTTTTT. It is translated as CASSSTGGTNEKLFF.

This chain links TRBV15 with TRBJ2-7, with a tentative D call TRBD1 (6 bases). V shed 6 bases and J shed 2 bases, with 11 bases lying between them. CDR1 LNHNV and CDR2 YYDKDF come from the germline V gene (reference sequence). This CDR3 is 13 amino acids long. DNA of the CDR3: TGTGCCACCAGTAGGGACACCCCCTACGAGCAGTACTTC. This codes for CATSRDTPYEQYF.

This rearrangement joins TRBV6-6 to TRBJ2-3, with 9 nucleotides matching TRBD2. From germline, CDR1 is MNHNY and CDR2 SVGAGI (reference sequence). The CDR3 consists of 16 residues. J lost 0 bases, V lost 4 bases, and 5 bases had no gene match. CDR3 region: CASSSITSGSTDTQYF. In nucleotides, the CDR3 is TGTGCCAGCAGTTCGATAACTAGCGGGAGCACAGATACGCAGTATTTT.

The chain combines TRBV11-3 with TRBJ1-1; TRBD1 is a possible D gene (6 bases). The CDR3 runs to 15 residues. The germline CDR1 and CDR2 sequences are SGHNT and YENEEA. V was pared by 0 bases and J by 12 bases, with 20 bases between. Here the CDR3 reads CASSLDYGGGRKPFF. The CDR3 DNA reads TGTGCCAGCAGCTTAGATTACGGGGGGGGCCGCAAACCTTTCTTT.

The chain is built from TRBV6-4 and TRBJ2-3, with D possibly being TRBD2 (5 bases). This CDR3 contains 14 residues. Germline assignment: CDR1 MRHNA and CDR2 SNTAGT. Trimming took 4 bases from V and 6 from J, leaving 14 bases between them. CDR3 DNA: TGTGCCAGCAGTGTGGTAGCAAGCGGTGATACGCAGTATTTT. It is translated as CASSVVASGDTQYF.

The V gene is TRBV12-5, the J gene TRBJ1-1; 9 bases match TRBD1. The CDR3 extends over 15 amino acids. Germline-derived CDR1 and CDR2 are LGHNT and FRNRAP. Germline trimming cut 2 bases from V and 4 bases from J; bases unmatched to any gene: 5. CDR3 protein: CASGLSQGAATEAFF. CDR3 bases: TGTGCTAGTGGTTTGTCACAGGGGGCGGCCACTGAAGCTTTCTTT. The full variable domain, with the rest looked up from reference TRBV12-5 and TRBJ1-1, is DARVTQTPRHKVTEMGQEVTMRCQPILGHNTVFWYRQTMMQGLELLAYFRNRAPLDDSGMPKDRFSAEMPDATLATLKIQPSEPRDSAVYFCASGLSQGAATEAFFGQGTRLTVV.